This T cell receptor (beta chain) comes out of a study of blood T cell repertoires in COVID-19. TCRdb's copy holds only in-frame clones and misses some; the assay was immunoSEQ multiplex PCR. This sample has some 58,000 clones, with over 80% found just once. Germline assignment: CDR1 SGHTA and CDR2 FQGNSA. V gave up 5 bases and J gave up 0 bases, with 20 bases separating them. This CDR3 comprises 17 residues. The chain has TRBV7-2 and TRBJ2-7; the D gene is possibly TRBD1 (7 bases). This TCR came from a human donor in a cohort sampled during active COVID-19. Sequencing used peripheral blood. CDR3 bases: TGTGCCAGCAGCCTCAGGACCCGACAGGGAGGCTCCTACGAGCAGTACTTC. Translating gives CASSLRTRQGGSYEQYF.